These 30 T cell receptor beta chains came from one sample sequenced in a study of CD8+ T cells in alopecia areata. Extraction and reverse transcription of RNA yielded cDNA as the sequencing template. The protocol was immunoSEQ multiplex PCR, while the TCRdb copy is restricted to in-frame clones and leaves out a portion. The table lists 95,000 to 110,000 clones, around 60% of them singletons, with more than 8% in the top ten. The sample comprised CD4+ T cells sorted from blood. These receptors were collected from a human donor in good health.

This clone was counted only a few times. The rearrangement links TRBV7-2 to TRBJ1-1, with a tentative D call TRBD1 (6 bases). The CDR3 has 15 amino acids. V was cut by 5 bases and J by 0 bases, with 13 bases left in between. Germline CDR1 SGHTA, CDR2 FQGNSA. The DNA for the CDR3 is TGTGCCAGCAGCAAAGGACAGATTATGAACACTGAAGCTTTCTTT. This gives the protein CASSKGQIMNTEAFF.

The V and J genes are TRBV28 and TRBJ2-7; TRBD1 is a possible D gene (6 bases). The CDR3 has 14 residues. The V gene lost 5 bases and the J gene lost 6 bases, with 17 bases spanning the gap. CDR1 is MDHEN, CDR2 SYDVKM, per germline. For the CDR3, the DNA is TGTGCCAGCAGTCCGACCCTCTACAGGGTCGAGCAGTACTTC. Amino acids: CASSPTLYRVEQYF.

The chain is built from TRBV7-2 and TRBJ2-7; TRBD1 is a possible D gene (5 bases). This CDR3 comprises 13 residues. Germline V gene data show CDR1 as SGHTA and CDR2 as FQGNSA. V was trimmed by 4 bases and J by 1 base, leaving 8 bases between them. CDR3: CASSSTDSYEQYF. CDR3 sequence (DNA): TGTGCCAGCAGCTCGACAGATTCCTACGAGCAGTACTTC.

V usage is TRBV9 and J usage is TRBJ1-1; D is perhaps TRBD1 (6 bases). The CDR3 is 18 amino acids. The germline CDR1 and CDR2 sequences are SGDLS and YYNGEE. V lost 0 bases, J lost 5 bases, and 23 bases lay in between. The CDR3 region has the DNA TGTGCCAGCAGCGTAGGGCCAAATGTACAGGGAGGATTTACTGAAGCTTTCTTT. As protein: CASSVGPNVQGGFTEAFF.

This rearrangement joins TRBV5-1 to TRBJ1-2; 7 bases agree with TRBD1. CDR1 SGHRS and CDR2 YFSETQ come from the germline V gene. After removal of 3 bases from V and 4 bases from J, the junction contained 0 bases not matched to a gene. This CDR3 region has 12 residues. CDR3: CASSSGGYGYTF. In DNA form, the CDR3 reads TGCGCCAGCAGCTCAGGGGGCTATGGCTACACCTTC. Full variable domain (remainder filled in from reference TRBV5-1 and TRBJ1-2): KAGVTQTPRYLIKTRGQQVTLSCSPISGHRSVSWYQQTPGQGLQFLFEYFSETQRNKGNFPGRFSGRQFSNSRSEMNVSTLELGDSALYLCASSSGGYGYTFGSGTRLTVV.

CDR3 nucleotide sequence: TGCAGCGTTGAGGTGGCGCTCGATCAAGAGACCCAGTACTTC. Its translation: CSVEVALDQETQYF. The V call is TRBV29-1, the J call TRBJ2-5; unclear D gene. There are 14 residues in the CDR3. The germline gives CDR1 SQVTM, CDR2 ANQGSEA. Trimming took off 3 bases at V and 2 bases at J, with 13 bases between the two ends.

The V and J genes are TRBV5-1 and TRBJ2-2; D unclear. The germline V gene has CDR1 SGHRS and CDR2 YFSETQ. Trimming removed 7 bases from V and 1 base from J, with 11 bases in between. CDR3 size: 14 residues. CDR3 bases: TGCGCCAGCTTCCAGGTCGGGAACACCGGGGAGCTGTTTTTT. Translation gives CASFQVGNTGELFF.

This clone is a singleton in its sample. The V call is TRBV28, the J call TRBJ1-1; D gene unclear. Germline CDR1 is MDHEN and CDR2 is SYDVKM. The CDR3 runs 11 residues. The V gene lost 8 bases and the J gene lost 0 bases, with 4 bases spanning the gap. CDR3 sequence reads: CASRMNTEAFF. The CDR3 nucleotides are TGTGCCAGCCGGATGAACACTGAAGCTTTCTTT.

In its sample, this clone was seen a few times. This chain joins TRBV7-9 and TRBJ2-1; 8 nucleotides line up with TRBD1. V gave up 8 bases and J gave up 9 bases; unmatched junction bases: 15. The CDR3 totals 15 residues. The V gene's germline CDR1 is SEHNR and CDR2 FQNEAQ (reference sequence). The CDR3 region has the DNA TGTGCCAGCGGGGGACCGGGACAGGCTATCGGTGAGCAGTTCTTC. Amino acids: CASGGPGQAIGEQFF.

This clone has only one observation. This sequence joins TRBV29-1 and TRBJ2-3, with D perhaps matching TRBD2 (5 bases). The V end lost 4 bases, the J end lost 0 bases, and 11 bases lay between the germline ends. The CDR3 is made up of 14 amino acids. Germline-derived CDR1 and CDR2 are SQVTM and ANQGSEA. The CDR3 region has the DNA TGCAGCGTTGTGCCGGGGTCGAGCACAGATACGCAGTATTTT. Translating gives CSVVPGSSTDTQYF.

V gene TRBV20-1 combines with J gene TRBJ2-3, with TRBD2 matching over 9 bases. The CDR3 extends over 11 amino acids. The germline gives CDR1 DFQATT, CDR2 SNEGSKA (reference sequence). The CDR3 nucleotides are TGCGTAGCGGGGGAGCACGGAACGCAGTATTTT. Translation gives CVAGEHGTQYF.

The V gene is TRBV14, the J gene TRBJ2-2, with D hard to call. The length of the CDR3 is 14 residues. Germline CDR1 reads SGHDN; CDR2 reads FVKESK. Trimming stripped 0 bases from V and 3 bases from J, with 5 bases between. The CDR3 nucleotides are TGTGCCAGCAGCCAAGAGACCTACACCGGGGAGCTGTTTTTT. As protein: CASSQETYTGELFF.

This clone was observed once. The V gene is TRBV5-1, the J gene TRBJ2-5, with 10 bases aligning to TRBD1. The germline gives CDR1 SGHRS, CDR2 YFSETQ. The J segment lost 0 bases and the V segment lost 4 bases, leaving 6 bases of the junction unmatched. CDR3 length: 16 amino acids. CDR3: CASSVGQGDYQETQYF. CDR3 coding DNA: TGCGCCAGCAGCGTCGGACAGGGGGATTACCAAGAGACCCAGTACTTC.

The V call is TRBV4-2, the J call TRBJ2-7; perhaps TRBD2 as D (6 bases). In germline, CDR1 is LGHNA, CDR2 YNFKEQ. V lost 4 bases and J lost 7, with 11 bases in between. The CDR3 consists of 12 residues. DNA for the CDR3: TGTGCCAGCAGCCCCACCGGGGGAGAGCAGTACTTC. The encoded protein is CASSPTGGEQYF.

There are a few counts of this clone. V is TRBV5-6 and J is TRBJ2-4; TRBD1 is a possible D gene (5 bases). The germline V gene encodes CDR1 SGHDT and CDR2 YYEEEE. This CDR3 comprises 14 residues. The V and J ends lost 2 bases and 0 bases respectively, with 6 bases between them. The CDR3 DNA is TGTGCCAGCAGCTTAGGGGTAGCCAAAAACATTCAGTACTTC. Its protein is CASSLGVAKNIQYF.

V and J are TRBV15 and TRBJ2-7; D is unresolved. Germline V gene data show CDR1 as LNHNV and CDR2 as YYDKDF (reference sequence). CDR3 size: 12 residues. The germline V and J ends were trimmed by 3 bases and 7 bases, with 10 bases remaining between them. CDR3 sequence: CATSRRSGEQYF. CDR3 DNA sequence: TGTGCCACCAGCAGGAGGTCTGGGGAGCAGTACTTC.

V usage is TRBV29-1 and J usage is TRBJ2-5; D not resolved. The CDR3 is 13 amino acids. The V gene lost 4 bases and the J gene lost 1 base, with 10 bases spanning the gap. Germline loops: CDR1 SQVTM, CDR2 ANQGSEA. This CDR3 is CSVVGRLQETQYF. Written as DNA, the CDR3 is TGCAGCGTTGTTGGTAGACTCCAAGAGACCCAGTACTTC.

This chain joins TRBV30 and TRBJ2-7, with D unclear. Germline CDR1 reads GTSNPN; CDR2 reads SVGIG (reference sequence). The CDR3 covers 11 residues. With 2 bases removed from V and 9 bases from J, the gap between germline ends came to 11 bases. CDR3 loop: CAWSLGSGQYF. CDR3 coding DNA: TGTGCCTGGAGTTTGGGGTCTGGGCAGTACTTC. The full variable domain, its missing parts supplied by reference TRBV30 and TRBJ2-7, is SQTIHQWPATLVQPVGSPLSLECTVEGTSNPNLYWYRQAAGRGLQLLFYSVGIGQISSEVPQNLSASRPQDRQFILSSKKLLLSDSGFYLCAWSLGSGQYFGPGTRLTVT.

The chain uses TRBV5-6 and TRBJ1-2, with 8 nucleotides matching TRBD1. With 4 bases clipped from V and 4 bases from J, the junction kept 3 bases outside the gene matches. Germline V gene sequence: CDR1 SGHDT, CDR2 YYEEEE. The length of the CDR3 is 13 residues. The chain's CDR3 is CASSGDRGYGYTF. The DNA of the CDR3 is TGTGCCAGCAGCGGTGACAGGGGCTATGGCTACACCTTC.

In this sample, this clone turned up a few times. The chain has TRBV7-9 and TRBJ2-1, with D perhaps matching TRBD1 or TRBD2 (5 bases each). There are 15 residues in the CDR3. CDR1 and CDR2 from the germline V gene are SEHNR and FQNEAQ (reference sequence). Trimming removed 1 base from V and 6 bases from J, with 13 bases in between. This chain's CDR3 is CASSLGGNLPNEQFF. CDR3 DNA sequence: TGTGCCAGCAGCTTAGGGGGGAACCTCCCCAATGAGCAGTTCTTC.

The rearrangement uses TRBV6-5 and TRBJ2-3, with D possibly matching TRBD2 (6 bases). The CDR3 runs to 14 residues. Trimming removed 6 bases at V and 3 bases at J, with 13 bases between. Germline CDR1 reads MNHEY; CDR2 reads SVGAGI. The CDR3 DNA reads TGTGCCAGCAGAACCGGGACTTCGACAGATACGCAGTATTTT. Translation gives CASRTGTSTDTQYF.

This chain joins TRBV29-1 and TRBJ1-1; D is ambiguous. With 3 bases removed from V and 10 bases from J, the gap between germline ends came to 15 bases. The CDR3 covers 12 residues. The germline CDR1 and CDR2 sequences are SQVTM and ANQGSEA. The CDR3 coding sequence is TGCAGCGTTGACTCGGCCACTGGTGGAGCTTTCTTT. Its translation is CSVDSATGGAFF.

V and J are TRBV25-1 and TRBJ2-7; D possibly corresponds to TRBD1 (5 bases). The CDR3 length is 12 residues. Looked up from germline, CDR1 is MGHDK and CDR2 is SYGVNS. With 6 bases removed from V and 1 base from J, the gap between germline ends came to 7 bases. CDR3 bases: TGTGCCAGCAGCCAGGGATCCTACGAGCAGTACTTC. It specifies CASSQGSYEQYF.

This chain uses TRBV19 with TRBJ1-2, with D unresolved. V lost 5 bases to trimming and J lost 1 base, with 14 bases between them. The CDR3 contains 15 residues. Germline CDR1 and CDR2: LNHDA and SQIVND (reference sequence). The chain's CDR3 is CASSPRTTGNYGYTF. CDR3 in DNA: TGTGCCAGTAGTCCGAGGACGACGGGTAACTATGGCTACACCTTC.

The rearrangement uses TRBV27 and TRBJ2-5, with TRBD2 as a possible D gene (5 bases). From germline, CDR1 is MNHEY and CDR2 SMNVEV (reference sequence). Trimming removed 5 bases from V and 5 bases from J, with 18 bases in between. This CDR3 is 15 amino acids long. The CDR3 sequence: CASSPRPRSGETQYF. Written as DNA, the CDR3 is TGTGCCAGCAGTCCCCGGCCAAGGTCGGGGGAGACCCAGTACTTC.

This clone was detected only a few times. This rearrangement joins TRBV28 to TRBJ2-1, with TRBD2 matching 8 bases. V trimming: 6 bases; J trimming: 3 bases; junction bases outside the gene matches: 13. In germline, CDR1 is MDHEN, CDR2 SYDVKM. The CDR3 length is 17 residues. Here the CDR3 reads CASSSTTGLAGYNEQFF. Written as DNA, the CDR3 is TGTGCCAGCAGCTCAACTACCGGACTAGCTGGCTACAATGAGCAGTTCTTC. The full variable domain, its missing parts supplied by reference TRBV28 and TRBJ2-1, is DVKVTQSSRYLVKRTGEKVFLECVQDMDHENMFWYRQDPGLGLRLIYFSYDVKMKEKGDIPEGYSVSREKKERFSLILESASTNQTSMYLCASSSTTGLAGYNEQFFGPGTRLTVL.

The rearrangement joins TRBV5-4 to TRBJ1-2; D perhaps matches TRBD1 (5 bases). Germline V CDR1 and CDR2: SGHNT, YYREEE (reference sequence). The CDR3 is made up of 13 amino acids. V was trimmed by 6 bases and J by 5 bases, leaving 14 bases between them. For the CDR3, the DNA is TGTGCCAGCACTACGGACACTAGTTATGGCTACACCTTC. Its translation: CASTTDTSYGYTF.

This clone was counted between two and nine times. CDR3 region: CASSLGPGQGAGGWTEAFF. CDR3 DNA: TGTGCCAGCAGTTTGGGGCCGGGGCAGGGGGCAGGAGGTTGGACTGAAGCTTTCTTT. This rearrangement joins TRBV27 to TRBJ1-1; the match to TRBD1 covers 8 bases. Looked up from germline, CDR1 is MNHEY and CDR2 is SMNVEV (reference sequence). V gave up 3 bases and J gave up 5 bases; unmatched junction bases: 20. The CDR3 runs to 19 residues.

The sample holds a few counts of this clone. The chain joins TRBV7-2 to TRBJ2-1, with 7 nucleotides matching TRBD1. Germline CDR1 and CDR2: SGHTA and FQGNSA. The CDR3 extends over 14 amino acids. V lost 6 bases, J lost 7 bases, and 9 bases stayed unmatched. In nucleotides, the CDR3 is TGTGCCAGCAGTAAAACCCGACAGGGTAATGAGCAGTTCTTC. Translated: CASSKTRQGNEQFF.

The chain couples TRBV27 to TRBJ1-2; 9 bases are shared with TRBD1. The J segment lost 7 bases and the V segment lost 2 bases, leaving 14 bases of the junction unmatched. The CDR3 is 17 amino acids. Germline lookup yields CDR1 MNHEY and CDR2 SMNVEV (reference sequence). The CDR3 DNA reads TGTGCCAGCAGTTTAAATGGACAGGGGAGTAGTAGAGGTGGCTACACCTTC. Amino acids: CASSLNGQGSSRGGYTF.